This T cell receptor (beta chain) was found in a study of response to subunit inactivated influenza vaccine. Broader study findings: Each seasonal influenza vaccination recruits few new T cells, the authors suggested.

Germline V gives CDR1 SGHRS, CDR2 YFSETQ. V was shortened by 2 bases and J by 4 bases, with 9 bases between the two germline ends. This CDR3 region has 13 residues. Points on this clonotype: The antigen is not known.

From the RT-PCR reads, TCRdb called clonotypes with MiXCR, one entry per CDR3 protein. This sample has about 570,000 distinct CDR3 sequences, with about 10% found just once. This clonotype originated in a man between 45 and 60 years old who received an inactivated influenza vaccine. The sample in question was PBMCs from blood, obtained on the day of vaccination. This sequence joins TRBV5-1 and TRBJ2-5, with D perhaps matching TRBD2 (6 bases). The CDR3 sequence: CASSFMEGETQYF. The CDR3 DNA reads TGCGCCAGCAGCTTCATGGAGGGAGAGACCCAGTACTTC. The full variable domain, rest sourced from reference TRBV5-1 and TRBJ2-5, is KAGVTQTPRYLIKTRGQQVTLSCSPISGHRSVSWYQQTPGQGLQFLFEYFSETQRNKGNFPGRFSGRQFSNSRSEMNVSTLELGDSALYLCASSFMEGETQYFGPGTRLLVL.